This T cell receptor (beta chain) was obtained from a study of CD8 T cells in Susac syndrome. TCR beta from blood CD8+ and CD4+ T cells was sequenced. The study used treatment-naive patients who had stable or active relapsing-remitting disease as multiple sclerosis controls. Per germline, CDR1 MNHNY and CDR2 SVGAGI (reference sequence). The CDR3 has 16 residues. V trimming: 5 bases; J trimming: 6 bases; junction bases outside the gene matches: 15. cDNA came from about 0.51 to 1 ug RNA primed by random hexamers. Via MiXCR, TCRdb re-called the immunoSEQ multiplex PCR reads, giving one row per CDR3 protein. The sample consists of about 60,000 distinct CDR3 sequences, roughly 94% of them appearing once.

The specimen sequenced was CD8+ T cells from PBMCs. This sequence joins TRBV6-6 and TRBJ2-7, with 8 bases identical to TRBD2. The TCR originated in a human donor with multiple sclerosis. CDR3 sequence (DNA): TGTGCCAGCAGTACCCACCCGAGACTAGCGACCATCGAGCAGTACTTC. It codes for CASSTHPRLATIEQYF.